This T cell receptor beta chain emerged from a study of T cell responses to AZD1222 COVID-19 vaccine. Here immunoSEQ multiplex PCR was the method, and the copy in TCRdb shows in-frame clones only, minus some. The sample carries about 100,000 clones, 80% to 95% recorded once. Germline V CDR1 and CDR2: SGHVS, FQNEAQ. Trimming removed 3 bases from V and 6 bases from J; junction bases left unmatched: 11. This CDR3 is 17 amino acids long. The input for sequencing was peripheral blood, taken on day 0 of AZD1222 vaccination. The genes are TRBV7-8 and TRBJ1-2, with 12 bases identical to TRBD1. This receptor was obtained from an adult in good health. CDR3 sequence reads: CASSLSGTGGAGNGYTF. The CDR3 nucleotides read TGTGCCAGCAGCTTGAGTGGGACAGGGGGCGCGGGAAATGGCTACACCTTC.